This T cell receptor beta chain is drawn from a study of blood T cell repertoires in COVID-19. Across the study: The United States, Italy and Spain supplied acute and convalescent COVID-19 samples. Sample material is recorded as cDNA or gDNA derived from T cells, B-cell-depleted T cells, or PBMCs.

Trimming at V came to 1 base and at J to 5 bases, leaving 5 bases not matched to a gene. The CDR3 loop spans 14 amino acids. Germline CDR1 reads SGHRS; CDR2 reads YFSETQ. Per the authors' pipeline: How many nucleated cells were present was estimated from reference gene primer amplification. The repertoire was sequenced with immunoSEQ multiplex PCR; TCRdb's copy has only in-frame clones and lacks some. The V and J calls and the clone size are those of that table, but D and trimming were determined from the DNA. This sample carries 130,000 to 150,000 clones, roughly four fifths of them seen once, and the ten largest clones take 10% to 15%.

The sequencing sample was made of peripheral blood. This clonotype was sampled from a man at least 80 years old with acute or convalescent COVID-19. The V and J genes are TRBV5-1 and TRBJ1-2, with 7 bases identical to TRBD1. CDR3 loop: CASSLQDRSYGYTF. DNA for the CDR3: TGCGCCAGCAGCTTGCAGGACAGGAGTTATGGCTACACCTTC.